The clone carrying this T cell receptor (beta chain) occurred many times. Its specificity is unknown. Every diagnosis used clinical symptoms, serum thyroxine and TRAb, thyroid ultrasound and orbital computed tomography. This specimen comes from a study of T cells in Graves' hyperthyroidism and ophthalmopathy. Findings of the study overall: The model's output predicted ophthalmopathy at a median of roughly 6.9 months prior to onset.

Researchers amplified the TCR beta CDR3 regions from RNA transcripts. With the HTBI primer set, the TCR CDR3 went through a first round of RT-PCR. MiXCR, run by TCRdb on the multiplex PCR reads, gives a single entry per CDR3 protein. The sample consists of around 700,000 distinct CDR3 sequences, over 15% of them appearing once. The sample taken for sequencing was blood. The TCR originated in a woman aged 50 to 60 with Graves' hyperthyroidism that later progressed to Graves' ophthalmopathy.

The CDR3, as DNA: TGTGCCTGGAGCAAGGGACGAGGAGGCACCGGGGAGCTGTTTTTT. Amino acid sequence: CAWSKGRGGTGELFF. The J gene is TRBJ2-2, the V gene TRBV30, with D perhaps assigned TRBD1 or TRBD2 (5 bases each). The V gene's germline CDR1 is GTSNPN and CDR2 SVGIG (reference sequence). V shed 3 bases and J shed 4 bases, with 15 bases lying between them. The CDR3 consists of 15 residues.